This passage covers 22 T cell receptor beta chains from one sample sequenced in a study of brain T cells in children with intractable seizures. Time point of the sample: blood from clinic visit 5 months post-surgery; TSC patient then seizure free. Clones were sequenced by immunoSEQ multiplex PCR, and TCRdb holds only the in-frame ones, with some missing. The profile shows about 350,000 clones, approximately 93% of them singletons. Sequencing was performed on peripheral blood, taken less than 6 months after surgery. The receptor set was obtained from a boy in the first two years of life with tuberous sclerosis and intractable seizures.

This chain joins TRBV28 and TRBJ2-7; unclear D gene. Trimming pared 6 bases from V and 6 bases from J, leaving 6 bases between. Germline CDR1 and CDR2: MDHEN and SYDVKM. The CDR3 contains 10 residues. The CDR3 region is CASSSGEQYF. DNA for the CDR3: TGTGCCAGCAGCTCAGGCGAGCAGTACTTC.

To note about this clone: The junction differs from germline at one of its ends, possibly a read error. The chain carries TRBV7-9 and TRBJ2-1, with TRBD2 matching over 10 bases. The germline CDR1 and CDR2 sequences are SEHNR and FQNEAQ (reference sequence). The CDR3 totals 11 residues. For the CDR3, the DNA is TGTGCCAGCAGCCCGAGCGGGGGGGCCATCTTC. The encoded protein is CASSPSGGAIF.

On this clone itself: A junction boundary mismatches the germline segment, possibly from a read error. V usage is TRBV19 and J usage is TRBJ2-1; 8 nucleotides match TRBD2. Germline CDR1 LNHDA, CDR2 SQIVND (reference sequence). The CDR3 loop spans 13 amino acids. The CDR3: CASSIRSWTSILF. DNA for the CDR3: TGTGCCAGTAGTATACGGTCTTGGACTAGCATACTCTTC.

The chain uses TRBV5-4 and TRBJ2-5; either TRBD1 or TRBD2 may supply D (5 bases each). This CDR3 comprises 15 residues. Germline V CDR1 and CDR2: SGHNT, YYREEE (reference sequence). The germline V and J ends were trimmed by 4 bases and 1 base, with 14 bases remaining between them. The CDR3: CASSPLAGGQETQYF. The CDR3 bases are TGTGCCAGCAGCCCGCTGGCTGGGGGCCAAGAGACCCAGTACTTC.

V is TRBV28 and J is TRBJ2-1; 10 bases map to TRBD2. V shed 3 bases and J 4 bases; nucleotides not matched to a gene: 9. The CDR3 has 17 residues. The germline V gene has CDR1 MDHEN and CDR2 SYDVKM. In nucleotides, the CDR3 is TGTGCCAGCAGTTTCGCCCGAGCGGGAGGGCTTTACAATGAGCAGTTCTTC. Translating gives CASSFARAGGLYNEQFF.

The rearrangement joins TRBV11-2 to TRBJ2-2; the match to TRBD2 covers 7 bases. Germline CDR1 SGHAT, CDR2 FQNNGV. The CDR3 totals 14 residues. Trimming took 2 bases from V and 7 from J; bases not matched to a gene: 4. CDR3 amino acids: CASSLSPGGGELFF. The CDR3 nucleotides read TGTGCCAGCAGCTTAAGTCCGGGGGGCGGGGAGCTGTTTTTT. The full variable domain, in which reference TRBV11-2 and TRBJ2-2 provide the parts outside the CDR3, is EAGVAQSPRYKIIEKRQSVAFWCNPISGHATLYWYQQILGQGPKLLIQFQNNGVVDDSQLPKDRFSAERLKGVDSTLKIQPAKLEDSAVYLCASSLSPGGGELFFGEGSRLTVL.

This clone was found once. The V and J genes are TRBV9 and TRBJ2-7; 9 bases agree with TRBD2. The CDR3 consists of 15 residues. The germline gives CDR1 SGDLS, CDR2 YYNGEE. Trimming at V came to 4 bases and at J to 2 bases, leaving 7 bases not matched to a gene. CDR3 sequence reads: CASSPSSGGTYEQYF. The CDR3 DNA follows: TGTGCCAGCAGCCCCTCCAGCGGGGGGACCTACGAGCAGTACTTC.

The rearrangement uses TRBV11-2 and TRBJ2-7; D perhaps matches TRBD1 (6 bases). The ends were cut back, 6 bases at V and 0 bases at J, with 12 bases in the middle. The germline gives CDR1 SGHAT, CDR2 FQNNGV. The length of the CDR3 is 14 residues. The CDR3, as DNA: TGTGCCAGCAGTTCCGGGACATCCTCCTACGAGCAGTACTTC. It specifies CASSSGTSSYEQYF.

V and J are TRBV29-1 and TRBJ1-1, with 9 bases matching TRBD1. The CDR3 is made up of 12 amino acids. V lost 1 base to trimming and J lost 7 bases; unmatched junction nucleotides: 1. Germline lookup yields CDR1 SQVTM and CDR2 ANQGSEA. The CDR3 protein is CSVEGTGDEAFF. The CDR3 nucleotides read TGCAGCGTTGAAGGGACAGGGGATGAAGCTTTCTTT.

This clone has only one observation. This chain links TRBV7-9 with TRBJ1-2; 9 nucleotides agree with TRBD1. The CDR3 has 17 amino acids. CDR1 is SEHNR and CDR2 is FQNEAQ in the germline V gene (reference sequence). V lost 0 bases to trimming and J lost 0 bases; unmatched junction nucleotides: 5. Written as DNA, the CDR3 is TGTGCCAGCAGCTTAGCGACAGGGGGACTCACTAACTATGGCTACACCTTC. Protein product: CASSLATGGLTNYGYTF. The full variable domain, in which reference TRBV7-9 and TRBJ1-2 provide the parts outside the CDR3, is DTGVSQNPRHKITKRGQNVTFRCDPISEHNRLYWYRQTLGQGPEFLTYFQNEAQLEKSRLLSDRFSAERPKGSFSTLEIQRTEQGDSAMYLCASSLATGGLTNYGYTFGSGTRLTVV.

This clone was counted a single time. The same CDR3 also results from other DNA sequences found in this sample. This rearrangement joins TRBV9 to TRBJ2-7; 7 nucleotides align to TRBD1. The CDR3 totals 12 residues. The germline V gene encodes CDR1 SGDLS and CDR2 YYNGEE. Losses at the gene ends were 0 bases for V and 6 bases for J; bases not matched to a gene: 0. CDR3 nucleotides: TGTGCCAGCAGCGTAGGGACAGGCGAGCAGTACTTC. This gives the protein CASSVGTGEQYF.

The V call is TRBV9, the J call TRBJ2-2, with D tentatively TRBD2 (6 bases). The germline V and J ends were trimmed by 10 bases and 0 bases, with 13 bases remaining between them. The CDR3 is 14 amino acids. Germline lookup yields CDR1 SGDLS and CDR2 YYNGEE. CDR3 nucleotide sequence: TGTGCCTCTTCGGGACTCGCGAACACCGGGGAGCTGTTTTTT. Its translation: CASSGLANTGELFF. Variable domain in full (rest from reference TRBV9 and TRBJ2-2): DSGVTQTPKHLITATGQRVTLRCSPRSGDLSVYWYQQSLDQGLQFLIQYYNGEERAKGNILERFSAQQFPDLHSELNLSSLELGDSALYFCASSGLANTGELFFGEGSRLTVL.

V usage is TRBV9 and J usage is TRBJ2-1, with 9 bases aligning to TRBD1. CDR3 length: 17 residues. CDR1 is SGDLS, CDR2 YYNGEE, per germline. Trimming removed 4 bases from V and 2 bases from J; junction bases left unmatched: 10. CDR3 in DNA: TGTGCCAGCAGCCCGAGGCCGGGACAGGGAGCCTACAATGAGCAGTTCTTC. It encodes CASSPRPGQGAYNEQFF.

This chain joins TRBV7-9 and TRBJ1-2; D call uncertain. V lost 2 bases to trimming and J lost 7 bases, with 14 bases between them. Per the germline V gene, CDR1 is SEHNR and CDR2 is FQNEAQ (reference sequence). This CDR3 has 14 residues. The CDR3: CASSLTLRIGGYTF. The CDR3, as DNA: TGTGCCAGCAGCTTAACCCTCCGGATAGGTGGCTACACCTTC.

The genes are TRBV29-1 and TRBJ2-7, with D possibly called TRBD1 or TRBD2 (5 bases each). The CDR3 is 15 amino acids. CDR1 and CDR2 from the germline V gene are SQVTM and ANQGSEA. Deletions cut 7 bases from V and 4 bases from J, with 23 bases between. Here the CDR3 reads CSGGPEWRQIYEQYF. The CDR3 DNA sequence: TGCAGCGGGGGCCCCGAGTGGAGGCAGATTTACGAGCAGTACTTC.

The chain carries TRBV7-8 and TRBJ2-2, with TRBD1 as a possible D gene (5 bases). Per the germline V gene, CDR1 is SGHVS and CDR2 is FQNEAQ. The V end lost 7 bases, the J end lost 0 bases, and 18 bases lay between the germline ends. The CDR3 runs to 17 residues. The CDR3 is CASNSRGQTANTGELFF. CDR3 DNA: TGTGCCAGCAACTCCCGTGGGCAGACAGCGAACACCGGGGAGCTGTTTTTT.

The rearrangement links TRBV9 to TRBJ2-5; maybe TRBD1 (6 bases). The CDR3 sequence is 12 residues long. Trimming cost V 3 bases and J 4 bases, with 7 bases left between them. Germline loops: CDR1 SGDLS, CDR2 YYNGEE. CDR3 nucleotides: TGTGCCAGCAGCGAACAGGGAGAGACCCAGTACTTC. It codes for CASSEQGETQYF.

The V and J genes are TRBV6-5 and TRBJ2-7; D unclear. This CDR3 contains 15 residues. Germline V gene data show CDR1 as MNHEY and CDR2 as SVGAGI. The V gene lost 7 bases and the J gene lost 4 bases, with 20 bases spanning the gap. The CDR3 nucleotides read TGTGCCAGCACCCCCCAAACGGGTCAAGAATACGAGCAGTACTTC. Amino acids: CASTPQTGQEYEQYF.

This clone was recorded once. The chain employs TRBV9 and TRBJ2-7; TRBD1 might be the D (7 bases). V lost 0 bases, J lost 5 bases, and 12 bases lay in between. From germline, CDR1 is SGDLS and CDR2 YYNGEE. The CDR3 runs to 14 residues. The CDR3 bases are TGTGCCAGCAGCGTAGGTCAGGGGGGAGACGAGCAGTACTTC. The encoded protein is CASSVGQGGDEQYF.

The chain has TRBV10-2 and TRBJ2-7; D uncertain. The CDR3 contains 13 residues. The V end lost 6 bases, the J end lost 1 base, and 10 bases lay between the germline ends. Germline CDR1 and CDR2: WSHSY and SAAADI. For the CDR3, the DNA is TGCGCCAGCAGACCCGGGCCGTCCTACGAGCAGTACTTC. Amino acid sequence: CASRPGPSYEQYF.

This chain uses TRBV10-2 with TRBJ2-6; D call uncertain. Trimming took off 2 bases at V and 3 bases at J, with 2 bases between the two ends. The CDR3 contains 13 residues. Per germline, CDR1 WSHSY and CDR2 SAAADI. CDR3 in amino acids: CASSEGGANVLTF. The CDR3 DNA reads as TGCGCCAGCAGTGAGGGTGGGGCCAACGTCCTGACTTTC.

V usage is TRBV6-5 and J usage is TRBJ2-5, with 8 bases that match TRBD1. This CDR3 spans 14 amino acids. In germline, CDR1 is MNHEY, CDR2 SVGAGI. Unmatched junction bases numbered 10, after V lost 6 bases and J lost 7 bases. CDR3 loop: CASSGGTGPRTQYF. DNA for the CDR3: TGTGCCAGCAGCGGCGGGACAGGCCCTCGGACCCAGTACTTC.